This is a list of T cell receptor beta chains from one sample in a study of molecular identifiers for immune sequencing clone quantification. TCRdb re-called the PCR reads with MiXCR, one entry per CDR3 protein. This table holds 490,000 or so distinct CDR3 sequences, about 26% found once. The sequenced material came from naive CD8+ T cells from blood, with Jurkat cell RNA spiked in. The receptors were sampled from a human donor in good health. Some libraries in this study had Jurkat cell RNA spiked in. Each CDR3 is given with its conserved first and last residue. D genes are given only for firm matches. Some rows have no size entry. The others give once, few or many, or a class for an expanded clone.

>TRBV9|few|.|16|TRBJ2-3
TGTGCCAGCAGCGTCGGGACAACCCTAAGCACAGATACGCAGTATTTT
CASSVGTTLSTDTQYF
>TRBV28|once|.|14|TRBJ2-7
TGTGCCAGCAGTTTTAGAGGGGATCCCTACGAGCAGTACTTC
CASSFRGDPYEQYF
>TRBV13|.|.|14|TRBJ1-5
TGTGCCGGCAGCACCGGGGAGAGCAATCAGCCCCAGCATTTT
CAGSTGESNQPQHF
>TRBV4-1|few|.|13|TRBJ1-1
TGCGCCAGCAGCCAGCGGGGTGCAACTGAAGCTTTCTTT
CASSQRGATEAFF
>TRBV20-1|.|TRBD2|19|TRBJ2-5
TGCAGTGCTAACAAGTTTACGCAGAGTAGCGGGGGGACCCAAGAGACCCAGTACTTC
CSANKFTQSSGGTQETQYF
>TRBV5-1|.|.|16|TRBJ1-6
TGCGCCAGCAGTGACTTGTCCTCCTCCTATAATTCACCCCTCCACTTT
CASSDLSSSYNSPLHF
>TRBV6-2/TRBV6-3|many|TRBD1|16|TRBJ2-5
TGTGCCAGCAACTTACCCGGGACAGGGGGCGAAGAGACCCAGTACTTC
CASNLPGTGGEETQYF
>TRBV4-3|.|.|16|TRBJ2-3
TGCGCCAGCAGCCAAGATAGGAACAGTAACACAGATACGCAGTATTTT
CASSQDRNSNTDTQYF
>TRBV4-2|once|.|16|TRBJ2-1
TGTGCCAGCAGCCACGACGGGACGGGGAGGCTTGGGGAGCAGTTCTTC
CASSHDGTGRLGEQFF
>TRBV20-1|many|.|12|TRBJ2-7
TGCAGTGCTAGTGAGGGGTACGACGAGCAGTACTTC
CSASEGYDEQYF
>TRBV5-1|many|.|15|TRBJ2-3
TGCGCCAGCAGCTCAACAGTATATAGCACAGATACGCAGTATTTT
CASSSTVYSTDTQYF
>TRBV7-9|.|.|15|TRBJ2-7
TGTGCCAGCAGCTTAGCACAGGACCTCCCTCGGGAGCAGTACTTC
CASSLAQDLPREQYF
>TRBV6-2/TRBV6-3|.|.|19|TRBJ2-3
TGTGCCAGCAGTTACCCAGCCGGCGGAACGACCGACCCCCTGGATACGCAGTATTTT
CASSYPAGGTTDPLDTQYF
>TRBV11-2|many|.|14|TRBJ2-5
TGTGCCAGCAGCGATGGGACGCGTCAAGAGACCCAGTACTTC
CASSDGTRQETQYF
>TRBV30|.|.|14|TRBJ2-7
TGTGCCTGGGGGATTGACAGCAGCCGCTACGAGCAGTACTTC
CAWGIDSSRYEQYF
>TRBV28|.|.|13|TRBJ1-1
TGTGCCAGCAGTTTATCAGGAGAGAGTGATGCTTTCTTT
CASSLSGESDAFF
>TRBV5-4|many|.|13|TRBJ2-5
TGTGCCAGCAGGAGGGGGGAGGGAGAGACCCAGTACTTC
CASRRGEGETQYF
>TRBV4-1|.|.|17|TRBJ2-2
TGCGCCAGCAGCCAAGTGGCGGGACCTCCGAACACCGGGGAGCTGTTTTTT
CASSQVAGPPNTGELFF
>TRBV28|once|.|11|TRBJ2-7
TGTGCCAGCAGTTCTTTTTTGGAGCAGTACTTC
CASSSFLEQYF
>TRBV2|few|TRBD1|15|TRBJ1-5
TGTGCCAGCAGCCCGGGACAGGGCGGCGGTCAGCCCCAGCATTTT
CASSPGQGGGQPQHF
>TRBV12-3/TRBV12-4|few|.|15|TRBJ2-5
TGTGCCAGCAGTTTAGATGGCGCCCAAGGCGGGACCCAGTACTTC
CASSLDGAQGGTQYF
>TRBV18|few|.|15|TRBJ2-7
TGTGCCAGCTCACCGGAAGGGAGAAGCTCCTACGAGCAGTACTTC
CASSPEGRSSYEQYF
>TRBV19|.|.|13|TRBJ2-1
TGTGCCAGTAAAAGTAAGGGAGGCCATGAGCAGTTCTTC
CASKSKGGHEQFF
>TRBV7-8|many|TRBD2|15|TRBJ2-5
TGTGCCAGCACCCTCCTAGCGGGGTTACAAGAGACCCAGTACTTC
CASTLLAGLQETQYF
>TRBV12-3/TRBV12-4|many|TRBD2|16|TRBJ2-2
TGTGCCAGCAGCCCGACTAGCGTGGCGGGCACCGGGGAGCTGTTTTTT
CASSPTSVAGTGELFF
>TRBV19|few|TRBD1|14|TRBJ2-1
TGTGCCAGTAGTCTGACAGGGGGAAACAATGAGCAGTTCTTC
CASSLTGGNNEQFF
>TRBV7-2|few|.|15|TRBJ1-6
TGTGCCAGCAGAACCGACGGGGGTGGGAATTCACCCCTCCACTTT
CASRTDGGGNSPLHF
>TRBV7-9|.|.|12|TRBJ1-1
TGTGCCAGCAGCTTAGACGGGTCTACGGCTTTCTTT
CASSLDGSTAFF
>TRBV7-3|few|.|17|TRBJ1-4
TGTGCCAGCAGCCAGCCGGGTCCCCCTTGGGCTAATGAAAAACTGTTTTTT
CASSQPGPPWANEKLFF
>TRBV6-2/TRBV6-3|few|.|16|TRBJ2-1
TGTGCCAGCAGGGATCTATTAGGATTCTCCTACAATGAGCAGTTCTTC
CASRDLLGFSYNEQFF
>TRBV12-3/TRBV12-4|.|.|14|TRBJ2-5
TGTGCCAGCAGCATCGACATTTACCAAGAGACCCAGTACTTC
CASSIDIYQETQYF
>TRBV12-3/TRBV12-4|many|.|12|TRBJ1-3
TGTGCCAGCAAACCCTCTGGAAACACCATATATTTT
CASKPSGNTIYF
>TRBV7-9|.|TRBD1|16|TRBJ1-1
TGTGCCAGCAGCCCACGGGACAGGGGATGGGACACTGAAGCTTTCTTT
CASSPRDRGWDTEAFF
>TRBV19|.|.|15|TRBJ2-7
TGTGCCAGTAGTATAGTCCTACAGGGAGTTGCCGAGCAGTACTTC
CASSIVLQGVAEQYF
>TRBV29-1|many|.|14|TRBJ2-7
TGCAGCGTTTCTCTGACAATGCCTTCCTACGAGCAGTACTTC
CSVSLTMPSYEQYF
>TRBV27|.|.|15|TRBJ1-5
TGTGCCAGCAGTTATTCTATCTATAGCAATCAGCCCCAGCATTTT
CASSYSIYSNQPQHF
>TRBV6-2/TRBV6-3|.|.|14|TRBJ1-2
TGTGCCAGCAGTTACCGGACGGAGGCCTGGGGCTACACCTTC
CASSYRTEAWGYTF
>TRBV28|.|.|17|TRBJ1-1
TGTGCCAGCAGTTCGTATCGCCGGAGAGGTTTGAACACTGAAGCTTTCTTT
CASSSYRRRGLNTEAFF
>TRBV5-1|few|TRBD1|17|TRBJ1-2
TGCGCCAGCAGCTCCCTTCCTTCAGGGGGCGAGGGCTATGGCTACACCTTC
CASSSLPSGGEGYGYTF
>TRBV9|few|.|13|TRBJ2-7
TGTGCCAGCGGTGACGATAACTCCTACGAGCAGTACTTC
CASGDDNSYEQYF
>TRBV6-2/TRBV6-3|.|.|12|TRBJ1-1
TGTGCCAGCAGCGCAAACGGGGGTAGCGCTTTCTTT
CASSANGGSAFF
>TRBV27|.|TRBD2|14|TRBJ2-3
TGTGCCAGCAGTTTTGCGGGAGATGCAGATACGCAGTATTTT
CASSFAGDADTQYF
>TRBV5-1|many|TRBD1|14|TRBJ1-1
TGCGCCAGCAGCGACAGGGGGACCGGGACTGAAGCTTTCTTT
CASSDRGTGTEAFF
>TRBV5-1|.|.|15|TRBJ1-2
TGCGCCAGCAGGACTCGACAGGAAGCTAACTATGGCTACACCTTC
CASRTRQEANYGYTF
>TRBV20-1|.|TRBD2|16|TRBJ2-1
TGCAGTGCTAGAGATCTGCTAGGACTAGCGGGACTTGAGCAGTTCTTC
CSARDLLGLAGLEQFF
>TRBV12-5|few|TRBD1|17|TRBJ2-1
TGTGCTAGTGGTTTGACCTCCGGGACAGGTTTCTACAATGAGCAGTTCTTC
CASGLTSGTGFYNEQFF
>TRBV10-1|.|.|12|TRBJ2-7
TGCGCCAGCAGTGACAGGACCTACGAGCGGTACTTC
CASSDRTYERYF
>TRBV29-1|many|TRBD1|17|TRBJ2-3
TGCAGCGTTGAAGTCCTGGTATGGGGACAGGGCACAGATACGCAGTATTTT
CSVEVLVWGQGTDTQYF
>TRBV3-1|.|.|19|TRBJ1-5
TGTGCCAGCAGCCAAGACCCAGGGCGGGGACTCAATTTCAATCAGCCCCAGCATTTT
CASSQDPGRGLNFNQPQHF
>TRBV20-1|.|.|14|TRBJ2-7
TGCAGTGCTAGAGTGCAGGCCTCTATGAACGAGCAGTACTTC
CSARVQASMNEQYF
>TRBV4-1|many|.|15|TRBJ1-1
TGCGCCAGCAGCCAAGAACCGGGGGCGGACACTGAAGCTTTCTTT
CASSQEPGADTEAFF
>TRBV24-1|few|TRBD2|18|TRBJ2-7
TGTGCCACCAGTGAGGGAAGGACTAGCGGGGGCCCGACTTACGAGCAGTACTTC
CATSEGRTSGGPTYEQYF
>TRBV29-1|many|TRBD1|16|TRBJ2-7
TGCAGCGTTGAAGAAGGGGGCGGCGGGCACTCCTACGAGCAGTACTTC
CSVEEGGGGHSYEQYF
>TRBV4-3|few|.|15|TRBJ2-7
TGCGCCAGCAGCCAAGATAGACAGACGAGCTACGAGCAGTACTTC
CASSQDRQTSYEQYF
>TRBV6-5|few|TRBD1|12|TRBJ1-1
TGTGCCAGCAGTTACAAGACAGGGTCGGCTTTCTTT
CASSYKTGSAFF
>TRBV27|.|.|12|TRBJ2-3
TGTGCCAGCAGTTTTAGCAGAGGGAAGCAGTATTTT
CASSFSRGKQYF
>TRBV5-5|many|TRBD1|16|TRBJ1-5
TGTGCCAGCAGCTTGGACGAGGGGGCGAGCAATCAGCCCCAGCATTTT
CASSLDEGASNQPQHF